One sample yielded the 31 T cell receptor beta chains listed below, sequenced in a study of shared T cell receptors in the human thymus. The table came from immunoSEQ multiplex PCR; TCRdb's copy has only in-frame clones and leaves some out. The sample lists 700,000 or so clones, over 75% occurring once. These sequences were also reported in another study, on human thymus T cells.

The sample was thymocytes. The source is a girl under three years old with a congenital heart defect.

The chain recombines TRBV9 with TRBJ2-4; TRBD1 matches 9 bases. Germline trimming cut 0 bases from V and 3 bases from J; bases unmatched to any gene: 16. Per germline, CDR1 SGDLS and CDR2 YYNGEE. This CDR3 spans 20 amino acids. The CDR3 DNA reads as TGTGCCAGCAGCGTAGACCCGGGACAGGGAAGGCGGCAGAGCAAAAACATTCAGTACTTC. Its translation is CASSVDPGQGRRQSKNIQYF.

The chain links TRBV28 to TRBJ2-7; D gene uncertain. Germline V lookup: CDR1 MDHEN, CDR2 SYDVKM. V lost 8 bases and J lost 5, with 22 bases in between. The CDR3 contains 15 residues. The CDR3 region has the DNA TGTGCCAGCTCACTATCCCGGCCTACGAAGGACGAGCAGTACTTC. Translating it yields CASSLSRPTKDEQYF.

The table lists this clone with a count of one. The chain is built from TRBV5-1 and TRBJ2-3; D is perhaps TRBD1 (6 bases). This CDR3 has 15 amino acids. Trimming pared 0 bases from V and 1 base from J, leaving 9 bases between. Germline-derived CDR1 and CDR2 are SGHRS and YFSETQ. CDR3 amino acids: CASSLGQDRTDTQYF. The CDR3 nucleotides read TGCGCCAGCAGCTTGGGACAGGACCGCACAGATACGCAGTATTTT.

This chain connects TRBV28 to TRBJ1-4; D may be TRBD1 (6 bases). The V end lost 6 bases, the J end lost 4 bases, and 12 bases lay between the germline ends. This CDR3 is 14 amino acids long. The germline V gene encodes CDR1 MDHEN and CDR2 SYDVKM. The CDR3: CASSLDRLNEKLFF. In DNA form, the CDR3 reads TGTGCCAGCAGCCTCGACAGGCTTAATGAAAAACTGTTTTTT.

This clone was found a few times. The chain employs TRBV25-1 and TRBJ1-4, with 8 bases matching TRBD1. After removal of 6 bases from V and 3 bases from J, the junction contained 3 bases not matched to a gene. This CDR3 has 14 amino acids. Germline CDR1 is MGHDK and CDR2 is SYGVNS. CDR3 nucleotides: TGTGCCAGCAGGACAGGGGCCCCTAATGAAAAACTGTTTTTT. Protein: CASRTGAPNEKLFF.

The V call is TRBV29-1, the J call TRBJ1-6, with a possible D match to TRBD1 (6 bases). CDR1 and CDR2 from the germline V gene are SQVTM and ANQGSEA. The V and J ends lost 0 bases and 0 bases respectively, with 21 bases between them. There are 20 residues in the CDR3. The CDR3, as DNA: TGCAGCGTTGAAGAGTCAGACAGGCCCCCCAAAAACTCCTATAATTCACCCCTCCACTTT. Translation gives CSVEESDRPPKNSYNSPLHF.

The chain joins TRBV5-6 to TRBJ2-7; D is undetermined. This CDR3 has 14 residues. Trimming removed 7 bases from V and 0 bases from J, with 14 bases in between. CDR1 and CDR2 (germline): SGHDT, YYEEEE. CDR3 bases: TGTGCCAGCCGGTGGTCTAGGAGCTCCTACGAGCAGTACTTC. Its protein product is CASRWSRSSYEQYF.

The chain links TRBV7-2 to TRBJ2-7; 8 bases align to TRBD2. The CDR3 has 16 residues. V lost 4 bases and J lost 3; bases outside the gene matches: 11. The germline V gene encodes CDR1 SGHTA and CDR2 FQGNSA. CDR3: CASSSPGTGGNYEQYF. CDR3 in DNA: TGTGCCAGCAGCTCCCCCGGGACGGGGGGGAACTACGAGCAGTACTTC.

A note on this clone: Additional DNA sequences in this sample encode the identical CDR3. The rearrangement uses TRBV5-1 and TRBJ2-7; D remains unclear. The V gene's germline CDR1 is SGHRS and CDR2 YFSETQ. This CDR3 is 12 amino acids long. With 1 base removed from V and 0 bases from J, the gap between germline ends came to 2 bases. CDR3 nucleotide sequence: TGCGCCAGCAGCTTGCACTCCTACGAGCAGTACTTC. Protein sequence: CASSLHSYEQYF. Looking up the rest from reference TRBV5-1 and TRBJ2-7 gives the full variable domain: KAGVTQTPRYLIKTRGQQVTLSCSPISGHRSVSWYQQTPGQGLQFLFEYFSETQRNKGNFPGRFSGRQFSNSRSEMNVSTLELGDSALYLCASSLHSYEQYFGPGTRLTVT.

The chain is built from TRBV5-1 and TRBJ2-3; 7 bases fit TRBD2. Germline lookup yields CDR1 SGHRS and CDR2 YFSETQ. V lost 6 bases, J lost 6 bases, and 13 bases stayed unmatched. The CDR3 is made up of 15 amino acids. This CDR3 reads CASKDQRDTPDTQYF. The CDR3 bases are TGCGCCAGCAAAGACCAGCGGGATACCCCTGATACGCAGTATTTT.

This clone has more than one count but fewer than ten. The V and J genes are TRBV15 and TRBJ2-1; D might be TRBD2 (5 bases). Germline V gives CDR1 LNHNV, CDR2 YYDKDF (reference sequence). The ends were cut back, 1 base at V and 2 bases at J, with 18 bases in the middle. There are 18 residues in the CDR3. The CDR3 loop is CATSRGVRGFRPYNEQFF. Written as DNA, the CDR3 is TGTGCCACCAGCAGAGGGGTTAGAGGGTTTCGGCCCTACAATGAGCAGTTCTTC.

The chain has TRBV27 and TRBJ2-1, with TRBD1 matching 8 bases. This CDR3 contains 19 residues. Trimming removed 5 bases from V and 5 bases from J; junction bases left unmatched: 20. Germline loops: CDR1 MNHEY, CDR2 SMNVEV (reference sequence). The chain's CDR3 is CASSPTGVDPSALDNEQFF. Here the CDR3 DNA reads TGTGCCAGCAGTCCGACAGGGGTCGACCCATCAGCCCTAGACAATGAGCAGTTCTTC.

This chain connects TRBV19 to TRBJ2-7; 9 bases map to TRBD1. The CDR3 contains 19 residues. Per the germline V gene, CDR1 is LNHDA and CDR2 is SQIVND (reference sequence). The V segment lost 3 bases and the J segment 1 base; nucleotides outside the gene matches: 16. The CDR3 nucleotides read TGTGCCAGTAGTATGGACAGGGGCGAGGGGCGGAGTAATTCCTACGAGCAGTACTTC. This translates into CASSMDRGEGRSNSYEQYF.

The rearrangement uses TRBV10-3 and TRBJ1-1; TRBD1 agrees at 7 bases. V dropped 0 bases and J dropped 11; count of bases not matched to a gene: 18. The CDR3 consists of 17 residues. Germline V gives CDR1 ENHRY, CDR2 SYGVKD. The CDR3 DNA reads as TGTGCCATCAGTGAGTCGGGGCTGACAGGGAAACCAGGTGAGGCTTTCTTT. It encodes CAISESGLTGKPGEAFF.

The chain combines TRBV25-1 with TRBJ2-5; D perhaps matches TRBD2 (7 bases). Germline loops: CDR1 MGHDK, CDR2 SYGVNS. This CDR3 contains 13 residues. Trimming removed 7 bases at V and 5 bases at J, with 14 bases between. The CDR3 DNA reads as TGTGCCAGCAAGGAGGGGGAGGGGGAGACCCAGTACTTC. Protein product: CASKEGEGETQYF.

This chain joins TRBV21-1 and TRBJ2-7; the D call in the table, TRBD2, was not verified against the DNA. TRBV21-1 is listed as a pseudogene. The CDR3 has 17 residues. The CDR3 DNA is TGTGCCAGCAGCAAATCAGTAGACCACGAGGACTCCTACGAGCAGTACTTC. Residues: CASSKSVDHEDSYEQYF.

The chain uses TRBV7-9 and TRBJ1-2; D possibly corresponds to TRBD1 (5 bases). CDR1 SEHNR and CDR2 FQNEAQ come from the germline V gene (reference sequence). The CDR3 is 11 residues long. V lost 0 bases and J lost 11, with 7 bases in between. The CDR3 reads CASSLAQVYTF. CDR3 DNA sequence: TGTGCCAGCAGCTTAGCACAGGTTTACACCTTC.

CDR3 residues: CASTRPGQPYEQYF. In DNA form, the CDR3 reads TGTGCCAGCACCCGACCGGGACAGCCCTACGAGCAGTACTTC. The V and J genes are TRBV27 and TRBJ2-7, with TRBD1 matching 7 bases. Germline CDR1 reads MNHEY; CDR2 reads SMNVEV (reference sequence). Unmatched junction bases numbered 8, after V lost 7 bases and J lost 2 bases. CDR3 size: 14 residues.

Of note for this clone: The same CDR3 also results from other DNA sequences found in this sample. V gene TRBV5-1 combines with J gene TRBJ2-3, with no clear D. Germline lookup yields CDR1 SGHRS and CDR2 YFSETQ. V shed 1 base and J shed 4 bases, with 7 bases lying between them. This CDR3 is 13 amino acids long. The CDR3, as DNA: TGCGCCAGCAGCTTGCTCCGGGCAGATACGCAGTATTTT. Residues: CASSLLRADTQYF.

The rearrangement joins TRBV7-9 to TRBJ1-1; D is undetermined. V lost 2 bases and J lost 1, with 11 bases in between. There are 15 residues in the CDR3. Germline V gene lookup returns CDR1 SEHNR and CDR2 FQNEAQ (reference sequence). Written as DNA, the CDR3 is TGTGCCAGCAGCTTAAGGAGGGAGAAGAACACTGAAGCTTTCTTT. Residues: CASSLRREKNTEAFF.

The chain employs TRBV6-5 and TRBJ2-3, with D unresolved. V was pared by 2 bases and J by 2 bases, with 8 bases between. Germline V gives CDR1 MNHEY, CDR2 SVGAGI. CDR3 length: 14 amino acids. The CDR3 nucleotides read TGTGCCAGCAGTTACACCAACATCACAGATACGCAGTATTTT. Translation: CASSYTNITDTQYF.

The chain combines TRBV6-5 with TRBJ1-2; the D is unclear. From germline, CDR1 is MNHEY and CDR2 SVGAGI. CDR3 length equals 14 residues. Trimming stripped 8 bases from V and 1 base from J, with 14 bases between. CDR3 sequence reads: CASSPAQHNYGYTF. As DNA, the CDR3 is TGTGCCAGCTCGCCGGCACAGCATAACTATGGCTACACCTTC.

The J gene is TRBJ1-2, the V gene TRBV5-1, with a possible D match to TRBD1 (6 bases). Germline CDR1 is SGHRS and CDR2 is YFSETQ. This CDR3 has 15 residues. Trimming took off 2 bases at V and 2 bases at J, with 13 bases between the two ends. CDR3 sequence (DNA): TGCGCCAGCAGCTTTTTTTCAGGGGAAAACTATGGCTACACCTTC. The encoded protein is CASSFFSGENYGYTF.

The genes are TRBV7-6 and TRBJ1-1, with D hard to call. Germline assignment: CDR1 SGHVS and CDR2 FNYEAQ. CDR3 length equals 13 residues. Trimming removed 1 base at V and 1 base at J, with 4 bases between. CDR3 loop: CASSLVQNTEAFF. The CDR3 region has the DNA TGTGCCAGCAGCTTAGTTCAGAACACTGAAGCTTTCTTT.

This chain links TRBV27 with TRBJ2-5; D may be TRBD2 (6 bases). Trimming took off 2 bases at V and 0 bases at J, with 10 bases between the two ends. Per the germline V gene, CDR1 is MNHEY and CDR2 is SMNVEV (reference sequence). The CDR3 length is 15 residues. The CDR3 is CASSLIGGYQETQYF. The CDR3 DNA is TGTGCCAGCAGTTTAATAGGAGGGTACCAAGAGACCCAGTACTTC.

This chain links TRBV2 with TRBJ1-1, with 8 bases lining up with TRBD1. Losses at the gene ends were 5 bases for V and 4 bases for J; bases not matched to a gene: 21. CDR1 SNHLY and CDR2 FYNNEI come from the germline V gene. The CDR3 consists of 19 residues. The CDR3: CASSPGQVMTGGRGTEAFF. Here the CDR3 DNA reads TGTGCCAGCAGTCCGGGACAGGTTATGACAGGCGGCCGAGGCACTGAAGCTTTCTTT.

Here the CDR3 DNA reads TGTGCCAGCCCCTTACGTGGGCCGGGACCGGGGGGACTTGGCACTGAAGCTTTCTTT. Translation gives CASPLRGPGPGGLGTEAFF. The rearrangement joins TRBV7-6 to TRBJ1-1; a weak D match, TRBD1 (5 bases). Germline CDR1 reads SGHVS; CDR2 reads FNYEAQ. Trimming pared 8 bases from V and 4 bases from J, leaving 32 bases between. This CDR3 has 19 residues.

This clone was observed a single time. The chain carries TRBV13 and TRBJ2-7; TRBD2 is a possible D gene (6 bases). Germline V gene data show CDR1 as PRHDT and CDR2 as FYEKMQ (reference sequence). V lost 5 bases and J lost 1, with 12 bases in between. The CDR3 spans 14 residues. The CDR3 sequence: CASSPRDSSYEQYF. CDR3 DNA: TGTGCCAGCAGCCCCCGGGACTCATCCTACGAGCAGTACTTC.

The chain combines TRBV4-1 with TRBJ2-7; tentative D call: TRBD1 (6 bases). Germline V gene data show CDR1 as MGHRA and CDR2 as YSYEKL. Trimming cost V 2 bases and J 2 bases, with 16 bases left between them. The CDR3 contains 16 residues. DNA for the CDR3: TGCGCCAGCAGCCAAAAGACGGGACATCTCCCCTACGAGCAGTACTTC. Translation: CASSQKTGHLPYEQYF.

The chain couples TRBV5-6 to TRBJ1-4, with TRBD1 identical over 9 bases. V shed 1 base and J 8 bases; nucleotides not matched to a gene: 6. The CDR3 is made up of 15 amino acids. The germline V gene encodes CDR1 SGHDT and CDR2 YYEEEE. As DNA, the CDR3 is TGTGCCAGCAGCTTGTGGGGGACAGGGACCGAAAAACTGTTTTTT. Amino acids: CASSLWGTGTEKLFF.

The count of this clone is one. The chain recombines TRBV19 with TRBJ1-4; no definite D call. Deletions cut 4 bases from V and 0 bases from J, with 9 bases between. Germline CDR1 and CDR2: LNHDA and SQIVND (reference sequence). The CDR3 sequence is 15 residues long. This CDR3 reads CASSTTATTNEKLFF. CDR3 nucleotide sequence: TGTGCCAGTAGTACCACAGCTACAACTAATGAAAAACTGTTTTTT.